One and the same sample provided the 28 T cell receptor beta chains below, sequenced in a study of cytomegalovirus exposure and HLA in healthy donors. Primers for the PCR totalled 60 Vbeta and 13 Jbeta. The table came from immunoSEQ multiplex PCR; TCRdb's copy has only in-frame clones and leaves some out. The data contain about 180,000 clones, roughly 77% of them singletons. Sequenced: PBMCs. All receptors come from a woman in her 30s in good health and CMV-seronegative.

This rearrangement joins TRBV15 to TRBJ1-1; tentative D call: TRBD1 (5 bases). V lost 4 bases to trimming and J lost 6 bases, with 12 bases between them. The CDR3 is made up of 13 amino acids. Per the germline V gene, CDR1 is LNHNV and CDR2 is YYDKDF (reference sequence). CDR3 coding DNA: TGTGCCACCAGCATACCGGGGGTCTCTGAAGCTTTCTTT. Translation gives CATSIPGVSEAFF.

The J gene is TRBJ2-2, the V gene TRBV7-3, with 8 bases matching TRBD1. After removal of 5 bases from V and 4 bases from J, the junction contained 12 bases not matched to a gene. Germline V gene data show CDR1 as SGHTA and CDR2 as FQGTGA. The CDR3 totals 17 residues. The CDR3 reads CASSQDRQGIVTGELFF. The CDR3 DNA reads as TGTGCCAGCAGCCAAGATCGACAGGGGATTGTCACCGGGGAGCTGTTTTTT.

This chain links TRBV30 with TRBJ1-4; TRBD1 matches at 8 bases. CDR1 GTSNPN and CDR2 SVGIG come from the germline V gene (reference sequence). This CDR3 is 13 amino acids long. The V and J ends lost 3 bases and 8 bases, in that order; junction bases with no gene match: 5. CDR3 loop: CAWSTTGDEKLFF. In DNA form, the CDR3 reads TGTGCCTGGAGCACGACAGGGGACGAAAAACTGTTTTTT.

The V call is TRBV6-9, the J call TRBJ1-2; D may be TRBD1 (6 bases). V was clipped by 2 bases and J by 4 bases, with 11 bases between them. This CDR3 has 14 amino acids. Per germline, CDR1 MNHGY and CDR2 SVAAGI. The CDR3 is CASSYRTALYGYTF. CDR3 DNA: TGTGCCAGCAGTTATCGGACAGCCCTCTATGGCTACACCTTC.

J is TRBJ1-6 and V is TRBV5-1, with a possible D match to TRBD1 (6 bases). This CDR3 is built from 13 residues. In germline, CDR1 is SGHRS, CDR2 YFSETQ. With 0 bases removed from V and 8 bases from J, the gap between germline ends came to 6 bases. This chain's CDR3 is CASSLGQDSPLHF. The CDR3 DNA is TGCGCCAGCAGCTTGGGACAGGATTCACCCCTCCACTTT.

This rearrangement joins TRBV28 to TRBJ2-1, with D hard to call. Germline V CDR1 and CDR2: MDHEN, SYDVKM. The CDR3 extends over 11 amino acids. CDR3 loop: CVTDSYNEQFF. For the CDR3, the DNA is TGTGTCACTGACTCTTACAATGAGCAGTTCTTC.

As regards this clone: Other DNA variants within this sample encode the same CDR3. The genes are TRBV9 and TRBJ1-1; D is unclear. CDR3 length equals 15 residues. The V gene's germline CDR1 is SGDLS and CDR2 YYNGEE. The V gene lost 0 bases and the J gene lost 0 bases, with 9 bases spanning the gap. CDR3 DNA sequence: TGTGCCAGCAGCGTAGAAGGACTCATGAACACTGAAGCTTTCTTT. Its translation is CASSVEGLMNTEAFF.

The gene calls are TRBV9 and TRBJ2-4; TRBD2 aligns across 11 bases. The V and J ends lost 0 bases and 6 bases, in that order; junction bases with no gene match: 2. Germline values: CDR1 SGDLS, CDR2 YYNGEE. The CDR3 has 15 amino acids. The CDR3, as DNA: TGTGCCAGCAGCGTAGAGGGGACTAGCGGAAACATTCAGTACTTC. It translates to CASSVEGTSGNIQYF.

The J gene is TRBJ1-2, the V gene TRBV27, with 11 bases aligning to TRBD1. Per germline, CDR1 MNHEY and CDR2 SMNVEV (reference sequence). The CDR3 is 16 amino acids. Unmatched junction bases numbered 13, after V lost 5 bases and J lost 8 bases. The CDR3 reads CASSQYRDRGERGYTF. The CDR3, as DNA: TGTGCCAGCAGTCAATACCGGGACAGGGGGGAGCGAGGCTACACCTTC.

The chain links TRBV9 to TRBJ1-5; 7 bases agree with TRBD1. CDR3 length: 15 amino acids. The V gene end was trimmed by 0 bases and the J gene end by 3 bases; junction bases not matched to a gene: 3. CDR1 and CDR2 from the germline V gene are SGDLS and YYNGEE. The CDR3: CASSVGGGPNQPQHF. CDR3 DNA sequence: TGTGCCAGCAGCGTAGGAGGGGGCCCCAATCAGCCCCAGCATTTT.

This clone was recorded once. The rearrangement uses TRBV7-6 and TRBJ2-7, with 9 bases identical to TRBD1. V shed 5 bases, J shed 3 bases, and the junction held 11 bases outside the gene matches. Germline loops: CDR1 SGHVS, CDR2 FNYEAQ. The CDR3 runs to 16 residues. CDR3 in DNA: TGTGCCAGCAGCAAATCAACAGGGGGCTATTACTACGAGCAGTACTTC. The encoded protein is CASSKSTGGYYYEQYF. The full variable domain, in which reference TRBV7-6 and TRBJ2-7 provide the parts outside the CDR3, is GAGVSQSPRYKVTKRGQDVALRCDPISGHVSLYWYRQALGQGPEFLTYFNYEAQQDKSGLPNDRFSAERPEGSISTLTIQRTEQRDSAMYRCASSKSTGGYYYEQYFGPGTRLTVT.

The V gene is TRBV6-5, the J gene TRBJ2-7, with 9 bases identical to TRBD1. Germline V gives CDR1 MNHEY, CDR2 SVGAGI. V gave up 4 bases and J gave up 9 bases; unmatched junction bases: 16. This CDR3 is 16 amino acids long. The CDR3 coding sequence is TGTGCCAGCAGTTCCGAAAGTAGGGGGACAGGGATCCCGCAGTACTTC. It yields the protein CASSSESRGTGIPQYF.

The rearrangement joins TRBV6-5 to TRBJ2-2, with 7 bases lining up with TRBD2. The trim removed 2 bases at V and 6 bases at J, leaving 6 bases unmatched. Germline V CDR1 and CDR2: MNHEY, SVGAGI. CDR3 length: 15 amino acids. CDR3 coding DNA: TGTGCCAGCAGTTACGGGGAGGGATGGGCCGGGGAGCTGTTTTTT. Residues: CASSYGEGWAGELFF.

The chain couples TRBV7-9 to TRBJ1-1, with D possibly matching TRBD1 (5 bases). Between the trimmed V and J ends, which lost 5 bases and 3 bases, there was a span of 16 bases. The CDR3 is 15 residues long. Per the germline V gene, CDR1 is SEHNR and CDR2 is FQNEAQ (reference sequence). CDR3 nucleotides: TGTGCCAGCAGCGGCTGGGGGGAGGGGTACACTGAAGCTTTCTTT. This codes for CASSGWGEGYTEAFF.

This chain links TRBV27 with TRBJ1-1, with D perhaps matching TRBD1 (6 bases). Looked up from germline, CDR1 is MNHEY and CDR2 is SMNVEV (reference sequence). V shed 2 bases and J shed 3 bases, with 7 bases lying between them. The CDR3 is made up of 13 amino acids. This CDR3 is CASSLGQHTEAFF. For the CDR3, the DNA is TGTGCCAGCAGTTTAGGACAGCACACTGAAGCTTTCTTT.

This rearrangement joins TRBV6-5 to TRBJ2-1, with D perhaps TRBD1 (6 bases). The length of the CDR3 is 16 residues. Trimming took off 4 bases at V and 3 bases at J, with 16 bases between the two ends. Per the germline V gene, CDR1 is MNHEY and CDR2 is SVGAGI. CDR3 DNA sequence: TGTGCCAGCAGTTCAACTAAGACAGGACTCTACAATGAGCAGTTCTTC. Protein: CASSSTKTGLYNEQFF.

The chain is built from TRBV5-8 and TRBJ2-7, with 9 bases lining up with TRBD2. This CDR3 spans 14 amino acids. Germline loops: CDR1 SGHTS, CDR2 YDEGEE. The V and J ends lost 8 bases and 2 bases, in that order; junction bases with no gene match: 8. Here the CDR3 reads CASRAGGPTYEQYF. The CDR3 DNA reads as TGTGCCAGTCGGGCGGGGGGGCCGACCTACGAGCAGTACTTC.

CDR3 in DNA: TGTGCCAGTAGAACTCTTGCCACAGATACGCAGTATTTT. Residues: CASRTLATDTQYF. The chain carries TRBV19 and TRBJ2-3; D is unresolved. CDR1 and CDR2 from the germline V gene are LNHDA and SQIVND (reference sequence). V gave up 6 bases and J gave up 2 bases, with 9 bases separating them. This CDR3 has 13 residues.

This clone has a handful of counts. The gene calls are TRBV6-4 and TRBJ2-3, with 9 bases fitting TRBD1. The V gene end was trimmed by 4 bases and the J gene end by 1 base; junction bases not matched to a gene: 0. The length of the CDR3 is 14 residues. Looked up from germline, CDR1 is MRHNA and CDR2 is SNTAGT. CDR3 in DNA: TGTGCCAGCAGTGGGACAGGGGGCACAGATACGCAGTATTTT. Translation: CASSGTGGTDTQYF.

The chain couples TRBV4-1 to TRBJ2-1, with 10 bases fitting TRBD2. This CDR3 contains 17 residues. The ends lost 4 bases at V and 10 bases at J; junction bases unmatched: 16. CDR1 and CDR2 (germline): MGHRA, YSYEKL. This CDR3 reads CASSRSSSGGSSMEQFF. The CDR3, as DNA: TGCGCCAGCAGCCGGAGTTCTAGCGGGGGATCCTCTATGGAGCAGTTCTTC.

The rearrangement links TRBV5-5 to TRBJ1-1; D perhaps matches TRBD1 (6 bases). This CDR3 is built from 15 residues. CDR1 and CDR2 (germline): SGHKS, YYEKEE (reference sequence). Trimming shortened V by 3 bases and J by 4 bases, and 16 bases separated the two germline ends. Here the CDR3 reads CASSSFSGTLTEAFF. The CDR3 nucleotides are TGTGCCAGCAGCTCCTTTTCGGGGACACTCACTGAAGCTTTCTTT.

This clone was counted a few times. The chain employs TRBV23-1 and TRBJ2-3; 8 bases map to TRBD1. TRBV23-1 is placed among ORFs of uncertain function. After removal of 4 bases from V and 0 bases from J, the junction contained 6 bases not matched to a gene. This CDR3 has 16 residues. The CDR3 coding sequence is TGCGCCAGCAGTCCCTCCCGGGACAGGAGCACAGATACGCAGTATTTT. It specifies CASSPSRDRSTDTQYF.

The rearrangement uses TRBV9 and TRBJ2-5, with 15 bases fitting TRBD2. The trim removed 3 bases at V and 2 bases at J, leaving 5 bases unmatched. This CDR3 is built from 17 residues. CDR1 SGDLS and CDR2 YYNGEE come from the germline V gene. The CDR3 protein is CASSGGTSGGKQETQYF. The CDR3 bases are TGTGCCAGCAGCGGAGGGACTAGCGGGGGGAAACAAGAGACCCAGTACTTC.

The chain has TRBV18 and TRBJ2-1; D remains ambiguous. V dropped 8 bases and J dropped 3 bases, with 8 bases sitting between them. The germline gives CDR1 KGHSH, CDR2 LQKENI. The CDR3 totals 12 residues. In nucleotides, the CDR3 is TGTGCCAGCGGCCGATTCTACAATGAGCAGTTCTTC. Translation gives CASGRFYNEQFF.

This rearrangement joins TRBV6-1 to TRBJ2-1, with 7 bases matching TRBD1. Germline V gene lookup returns CDR1 MNHNS and CDR2 SASEGT. The CDR3 has 16 amino acids. J was trimmed by 0 bases and V by 0 bases; bases with no gene match: 2. For the CDR3, the DNA is TGTGCCAGCAGTGAAGCCCCAGGGGGCTCCTACAATGAGCAGTTCTTC. Protein product: CASSEAPGGSYNEQFF.

The chain employs TRBV23-1 and TRBJ2-2, with 7 bases identical to TRBD1. TRBV23-1 is sorted into the ORF group, with uncertain function. V lost 8 bases to trimming and J lost 8 bases; unmatched junction nucleotides: 5. The CDR3 loop spans 12 amino acids. The CDR3: CASLYRGGELFF. Here the CDR3 DNA reads TGCGCCAGCCTTTACAGGGGAGGGGAGCTGTTTTTT.

The chain employs TRBV7-9 and TRBJ2-3, with 11 bases that match TRBD2. The germline CDR1 and CDR2 sequences are SEHNR and FQNEAQ (reference sequence). V was pared by 4 bases and J by 0 bases, with 6 bases of the junction left unmatched. The CDR3 contains 17 residues. The CDR3 protein is CASSYRLAGSSTDTQYF. CDR3 bases: TGTGCCAGCAGCTATCGACTAGCGGGGAGTAGCACAGATACGCAGTATTTT. The whole variable domain, filled in from reference TRBV7-9 and TRBJ2-3, reads DTGVSQNPRHKITKRGQNVTFRCDPISEHNRLYWYRQTLGQGPEFLTYFQNEAQLEKSRLLSDRFSAERPKGSFSTLEIQRTEQGDSAMYLCASSYRLAGSSTDTQYFGPGTRLTVL.

The chain couples TRBV30 to TRBJ1-5; D perhaps matches TRBD1 (5 bases). Trimming removed 0 bases at V and 6 bases at J, with 9 bases between. The CDR3 is 13 residues long. CDR1 GTSNPN and CDR2 SVGIG come from the germline V gene (reference sequence). The CDR3 nucleotides are TGTGCCTGGAGTGTAGGAGGGGTTCAGCCCCAGCATTTT. Protein: CAWSVGGVQPQHF.